This is a list of T cell receptor beta chains from one sample in a study of vaccination and CD4 T cells after COVID-19. These TCRs' antigens remain unknown. One entry per CDR3 protein, called by TCRdb with MiXCR from the PCR reads. The sample lists 17,000 or so distinct CDR3 sequences, approximately 45% seen once, with approximately 7% in the top ten. Sequencing was performed on CD4+ T cells from blood, cultured in vitro, taken after SARS-CoV-2 vaccination. The receptor source for this set is a human donor who had recovered from COVID-19. The CDR3 runs from the conserved cysteine through the conserved F or W. D genes are given only for firm matches. Clone size is stated in some rows and not others, as once, few, many or a class when expanded.

>.|TRBV4-2|.|TRBJ2-2
TGTGCCAGCAGCCAAGATGAGATGACCGGGGAGCTGTTTTTT
CASSQDEMTGELFF
>.|TRBV12-3/TRBV12-4|few|TRBJ1-2
TGTGCCAGCACCCTGGATTCCTCTAACTATGGCTACACCTTC
CASTLDSSNYGYTF
>TRBD1|TRBV6-4|.|TRBJ1-4
TGTGCCAGCAGTGGCAGGACAGGGGGGCGAGAAAAACTGTTTTTT
CASSGRTGGREKLFF
>TRBD1|TRBV27|.|TRBJ1-2
TGTGCCAGCAGTTCCCGGACAGGGGAGGTTGGCTACACCTTC
CASSSRTGEVGYTF
>.|TRBV19|.|TRBJ2-7
TGTGCCAGTAGCCGGACAGCTAACTCCTACGAGCAGTACTTC
CASSRTANSYEQYF
>.|TRBV11-2|.|TRBJ1-2
TGTGCCAGCAGCTTAGGTTGGGTATACGGCTACACCTTC
CASSLGWVYGYTF
>TRBD1|TRBV2|few|TRBJ1-5
TGTGCCAGCACGGGACAGGGGGCAAGTCAGCCCCAGCATTTT
CASTGQGASQPQHF
>.|TRBV7-9|.|TRBJ2-5
TGTGCCAGCAGCCACGCATCGGGGATCGTCAGCGGAGAGACCCAGTACTTC
CASSHASGIVSGETQYF
>TRBD1|TRBV7-2|.|TRBJ1-5
TGTGCCAGCAGCCTACAGGGGGCCATCAATCAGCCCCAGCATTTT
CASSLQGAINQPQHF
>.|TRBV5-1|.|TRBJ1-1
TGCGCCAGCAGCTTAAGCAGGGGTATCACTGAAGCTTTCTTT
CASSLSRGITEAFF
>TRBD1|TRBV5-1|.|TRBJ2-3
TGCGCCAGCAGCCGCGGACAGGGATTGGTGGGCACAGATACGCAGTATTTT
CASSRGQGLVGTDTQYF
>.|TRBV24-1|.|TRBJ2-5
TGTGCCACCAGTCTACATGGGACGAAAGAGGCCCAGTACTTC
CATSLHGTKEAQYF
>.|TRBV20-1|few|TRBJ2-5
TGCAGTGCAGCGCGTACAGCGGAGGCCCAGTACTTC
CSAARTAEAQYF
>TRBD1|TRBV24-1|.|TRBJ2-1
TGTGCCACCAGTGACCCAACAGGGGTCGCTTTCTATGAGCAGTTCTTC
CATSDPTGVAFYEQFF
>TRBD2|TRBV6-1|.|TRBJ2-1
TGTGCCAGCAGAGGACTAGTTAGCTCCTACAATGAGCAGTTCTTC
CASRGLVSSYNEQFF
>TRBD2|TRBV7-9|few|TRBJ2-7
TGTGCCAGCAGCTTTCTAGCGGGGGCCCACTCCGAGCAGTACTTC
CASSFLAGAHSEQYF
>TRBD1|TRBV19|.|TRBJ2-1
TGTGCCAGTAGTATCAGACAGGGGACGTACAATGAGCAGTTCTTC
CASSIRQGTYNEQFF
>.|TRBV6-5|once|TRBJ2-1
TGTGCCAGCAGTTATAGTTACGGCCGCGACAATGAGCAGTTCTTC
CASSYSYGRDNEQFF
>.|TRBV6-1|few|TRBJ2-7
TGTGCCAGCAGAAGAGCGAGTGAGCAGTACTTC
CASRRASEQYF
>.|TRBV28|few|TRBJ1-5
TGTGCCAGTAACCCGGAAGGTTACCCTCAGCCCCAGCATTTT
CASNPEGYPQPQHF
>TRBD1|TRBV2|.|TRBJ2-3
TGTGCCAGCAGCACAGGGGGCGGAACAGATACGCAGTATTTT
CASSTGGGTDTQYF
>.|TRBV5-4|.|TRBJ2-3
TGTGCCAGCAGCTTACTAGATAACACAGATACGCAGTATTTT
CASSLLDNTDTQYF
>.|TRBV27|few|TRBJ2-5
TGTGCCAGCAGCCTAAGACTGGCCCAAGAGACCCAGTACTTC
CASSLRLAQETQYF
>.|TRBV7-9|.|TRBJ2-7
TGTGCCAGCAGCCTTAGAGGGGACGGAACCTACGAGCAGTACTTC
CASSLRGDGTYEQYF
>TRBD1|TRBV2|few|TRBJ1-5
TGTGCCAGCAACTCGGGACAGGGGTTTCAGCCCCAGCATTTT
CASNSGQGFQPQHF
>TRBD2|TRBV20-1|.|TRBJ2-3
TGCAGTGCTAGCGACGTGGGAGGGCATAGGACAGATACGCAGTATTTT
CSASDVGGHRTDTQYF
>.|TRBV24-1|few|TRBJ2-5
TGTGCCACCAGTGATAGAGGGGCCCAAGAGACCCAGTACTTC
CATSDRGAQETQYF
>.|TRBV20-1|.|TRBJ2-4
TGCAGTGCTAGACCTGGATTAGCGGTAAACATTCAGTACTTC
CSARPGLAVNIQYF
>.|TRBV3-1|.|TRBJ1-1
TGTGCCAGCAGCCACCGGGACGGCACTGAAGCTTTCTTT
CASSHRDGTEAFF
>TRBD1|TRBV20-1|few|TRBJ1-1
TGCAGTGCTAGCCCCGCAACAGGGGGATTAATGAACACTGAAGCTTTCTTT
CSASPATGGLMNTEAFF
>.|TRBV28|once|TRBJ1-5
TGTGCCAGCAGTACCGAACCTCCCAAGCCCCAGCATTTT
CASSTEPPKPQHF
>.|TRBV6-1|.|TRBJ2-1
TGTGCCAGCAGTGAAGCAGCGGCTGACTACAATGAGCAGTTCTTC
CASSEAAADYNEQFF
>.|TRBV9|once|TRBJ2-3
TGTGCCAGCAGCGTAGGAGCTATAAGGACGGATACGCAGTATTTT
CASSVGAIRTDTQYF
>.|TRBV11-3|.|TRBJ2-5
TGTGCCAGCAGCCAGACAGGGAGGGAGACCCAGTACTTC
CASSQTGRETQYF
>.|TRBV20-1|.|TRBJ1-5
TGCAGTGCTAGCATCAGGGCGGGCCAGCCCCAGCATTTT
CSASIRAGQPQHF
>.|TRBV7-2|.|TRBJ2-1
TGTGCCAGCAGCTTTGTCCAGGGGAGTAATGAGCAGTTCTTC
CASSFVQGSNEQFF
>.|TRBV1|.|TRBJ1-2
TGCACCAGCAGCCCCGAACACCTTGACAGACCTAACTATGGCTACACCTTC
CTSSPEHLDRPNYGYTF
>.|TRBV20-1|few|TRBJ2-5
TGCAGTGCTAGCAGGGAGTTACCTCAAGAGACCCAGTACTTC
CSASRELPQETQYF
>TRBD2|TRBV2|.|TRBJ2-1
TGTGCCAGCAGTGATGGACTCGGACTAGCGGGATGGCAGTTCTTC
CASSDGLGLAGWQFF
>.|TRBV12-3/TRBV12-4|.|TRBJ2-5
TGTGCCAGCAGTTTTAGTCGGGAGACCCAGTACTTC
CASSFSRETQYF
>.|TRBV5-1|.|TRBJ2-2
TGCGCCAGCAGCTTGGTTCCCACCGGGGAGCTGTTTTTT
CASSLVPTGELFF
>.|TRBV20-1|.|TRBJ2-3
TGCAGTGCTACGACTAGGGGCCTCAATACGCAGTATTTT
CSATTRGLNTQYF
>.|TRBV20-1|few|TRBJ2-4
TGCAGTGCTAAAGCGGACGAAAATAAAAACATTCAGTACTTC
CSAKADENKNIQYF
>.|TRBV19|medium-sized|TRBJ1-5
TGTGCCAGTACCCCGGGAGAGGCTAACAATCAGCCCCAGCATTTT
CASTPGEANNQPQHF